The rows below give T cell receptor beta chains drawn from one sample of a study of memory CD4+ T cells and cytomegalovirus serostatus. Method: immunoSEQ multiplex PCR; TCRdb's copy keeps in-frame clones and lacks some. The sample lists about 92,000 clones; 80% were seen once. Sequenced input: memory CD4+ T cells from blood. Every receptor here comes from an adult in good health and CMV-seropositive. Both conserved end residues are part of each CDR3. Fields, in order: clone size, D gene, V gene, CDR3 protein. A D gene is named only where the DNA matches it firmly. Where a row states a size, it is once, few, many or the class of an expanded clone; other rows omit it.

size: .; D: .; V: TRBV6-5; CDR3: CASTRKTGSSYEQYF
size: .; D: TRBD2; V: TRBV7-9; CDR3: CASSQGLSYNEQFF
size: .; D: TRBD2; V: TRBV13; CDR3: CASSLIGLEVWNEQFF
size: .; D: .; V: TRBV19; CDR3: CASSLVASSYEQYF
size: .; D: .; V: TRBV5-1; CDR3: CASSLQGYAYEQYF
size: .; D: .; V: TRBV5-1; CDR3: CASSPLPRGEQYF
size: .; D: .; V: TRBV29-1; CDR3: CSVEGLGYEQYF
size: .; D: TRBD1; V: TRBV7-8; CDR3: CASSFLELWTGSNTEAFF
size: .; D: .; V: TRBV19; CDR3: CASTVQGPYYSNQPQHF
size: .; D: .; V: TRBV5-5; CDR3: CASSLNYEQYF
size: .; D: TRBD2; V: TRBV7-6; CDR3: CASSFAFGTGGLTDTQYF
size: .; D: TRBD1; V: TRBV25-1; CDR3: CASSATGREKLFF
size: .; D: .; V: TRBV28; CDR3: CASSRGTGGVTNGYTF
size: .; D: TRBD2; V: TRBV7-2; CDR3: CASSLHPLAGGSYEQYF
size: .; D: .; V: TRBV5-1; CDR3: CASRDGSTDTQYF
size: .; D: TRBD2; V: TRBV29-1; CDR3: CSVGFYVRRTSGPYNEQFF
size: .; D: .; V: TRBV29-1; CDR3: CSVGGQGNQPQHF
size: .; D: .; V: TRBV9; CDR3: CASSVGVAGANVLTF
size: .; D: .; V: TRBV9; CDR3: CASSARGSSYNEQFF
size: .; D: .; V: TRBV19; CDR3: CASSHRGQPQHF
size: .; D: .; V: TRBV4-3; CDR3: CASSQRGGAGRGTGELFF
size: many; D: .; V: TRBV19; CDR3: CASKIGNQPQHF
size: .; D: .; V: TRBV11-2; CDR3: CASSPSFPTDTQYF
size: once; D: .; V: TRBV6-6; CDR3: CASSTTGLTEAFF
size: .; D: TRBD1; V: TRBV7-2; CDR3: CASRHVDRGLETQYF
size: few; D: .; V: TRBV5-8; CDR3: CASSAGTWNEKLFF
size: .; D: .; V: TRBV5-1; CDR3: CASSLAGMWYGYTF
size: .; D: .; V: TRBV19; CDR3: CASSARLGWTYEQYF
size: few; D: .; V: TRBV6-6; CDR3: CASSITSNQPQHF
size: .; D: .; V: TRBV5-1; CDR3: CASSSDGNTIYF
size: .; D: .; V: TRBV25-1; CDR3: CASSEYGKGADNEQFF
size: few; D: TRBD2; V: TRBV30; CDR3: CAWSSAGGPQETQYF
size: few; D: TRBD2; V: TRBV9; CDR3: CASSGSGGGADTQYF
size: .; D: TRBD2; V: TRBV7-9; CDR3: CASSLLASGSNEQYF
size: .; D: TRBD2; V: TRBV28; CDR3: CASSGSSLAGDAYEQYF